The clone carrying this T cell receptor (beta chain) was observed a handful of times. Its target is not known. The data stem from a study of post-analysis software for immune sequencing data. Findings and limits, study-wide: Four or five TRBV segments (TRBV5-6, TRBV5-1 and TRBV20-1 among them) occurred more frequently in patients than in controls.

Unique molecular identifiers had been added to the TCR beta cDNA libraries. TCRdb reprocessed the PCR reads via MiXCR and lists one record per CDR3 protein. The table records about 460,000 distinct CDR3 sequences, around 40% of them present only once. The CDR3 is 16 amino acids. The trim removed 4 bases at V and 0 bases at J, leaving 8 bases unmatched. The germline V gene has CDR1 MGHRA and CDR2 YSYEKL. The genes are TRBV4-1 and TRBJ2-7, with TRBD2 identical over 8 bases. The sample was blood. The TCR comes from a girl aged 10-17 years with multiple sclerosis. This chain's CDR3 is CASSLNSGGISYEQYF. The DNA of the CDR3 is TGCGCCAGCAGCCTCAACTCGGGGGGGATCTCCTACGAGCAGTACTTC.